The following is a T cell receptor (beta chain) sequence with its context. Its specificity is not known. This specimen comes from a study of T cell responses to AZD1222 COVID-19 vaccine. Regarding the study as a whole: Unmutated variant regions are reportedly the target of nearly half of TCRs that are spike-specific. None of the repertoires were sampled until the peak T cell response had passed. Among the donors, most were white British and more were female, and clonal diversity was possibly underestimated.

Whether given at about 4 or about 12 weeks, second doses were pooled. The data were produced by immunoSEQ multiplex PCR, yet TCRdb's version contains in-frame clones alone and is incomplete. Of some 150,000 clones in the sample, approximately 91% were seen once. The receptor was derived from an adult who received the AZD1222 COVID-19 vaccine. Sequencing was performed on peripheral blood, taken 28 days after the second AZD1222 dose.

The CDR3 DNA is TGCAGCGGCGGACAGACACTAACCTACAATGAGCAGTTCTTC. It translates to CSGGQTLTYNEQFF. The V and J genes are TRBV29-1 and TRBJ2-1; D perhaps matches TRBD1 (6 bases). CDR1 is SQVTM, CDR2 ANQGSEA, per germline. The CDR3 contains 14 residues. Trimming removed 7 bases from V and 2 bases from J, with 15 bases in between.